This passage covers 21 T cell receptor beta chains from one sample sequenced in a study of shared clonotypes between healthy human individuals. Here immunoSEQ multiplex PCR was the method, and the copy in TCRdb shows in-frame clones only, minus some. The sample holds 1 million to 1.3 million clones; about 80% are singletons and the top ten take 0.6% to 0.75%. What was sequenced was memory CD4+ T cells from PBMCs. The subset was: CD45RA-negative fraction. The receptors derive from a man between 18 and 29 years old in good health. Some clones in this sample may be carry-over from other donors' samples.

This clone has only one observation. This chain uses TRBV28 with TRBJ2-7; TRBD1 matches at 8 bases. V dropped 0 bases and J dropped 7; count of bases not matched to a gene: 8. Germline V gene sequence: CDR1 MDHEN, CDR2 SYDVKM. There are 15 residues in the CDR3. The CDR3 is CASSLWDREPREQYF. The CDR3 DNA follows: TGTGCCAGCAGTTTATGGGACAGGGAGCCTAGGGAGCAGTACTTC. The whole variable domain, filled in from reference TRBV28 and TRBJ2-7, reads DVKVTQSSRYLVKRTGEKVFLECVQDMDHENMFWYRQDPGLGLRLIYFSYDVKMKEKGDIPEGYSVSREKKERFSLILESASTNQTSMYLCASSLWDREPREQYFGPGTRLTVT.

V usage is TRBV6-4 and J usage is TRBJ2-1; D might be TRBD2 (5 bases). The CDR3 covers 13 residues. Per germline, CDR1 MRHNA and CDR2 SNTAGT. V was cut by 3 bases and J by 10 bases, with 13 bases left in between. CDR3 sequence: CASSERAGGEQFF. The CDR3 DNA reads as TGTGCCAGCAGTGAAAGGGCGGGTGGGGAGCAGTTCTTC.

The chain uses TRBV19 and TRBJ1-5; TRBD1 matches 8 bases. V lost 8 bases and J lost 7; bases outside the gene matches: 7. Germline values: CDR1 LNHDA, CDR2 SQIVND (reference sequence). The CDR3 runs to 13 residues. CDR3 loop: CASDRGQQQPQHF. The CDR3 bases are TGTGCCAGTGACAGGGGTCAGCAGCAGCCCCAGCATTTT. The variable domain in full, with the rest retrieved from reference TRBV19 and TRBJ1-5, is DGGITQSPKYLFRKEGQNVTLSCEQNLNHDAMYWYRQDPGQGLRLIYYSQIVNDFQKGDIAEGYSVSREKKESFPLTVTSAQKNPTAFYLCASDRGQQQPQHFGDGTRLSIL.

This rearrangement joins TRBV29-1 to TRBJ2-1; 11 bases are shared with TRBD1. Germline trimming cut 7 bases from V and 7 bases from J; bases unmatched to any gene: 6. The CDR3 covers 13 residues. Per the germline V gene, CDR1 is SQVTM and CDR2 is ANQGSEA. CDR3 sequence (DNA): TGCAGCGGATACCGGGACAGGGGGAATGAGCAGTTCTTC. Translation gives CSGYRDRGNEQFF.

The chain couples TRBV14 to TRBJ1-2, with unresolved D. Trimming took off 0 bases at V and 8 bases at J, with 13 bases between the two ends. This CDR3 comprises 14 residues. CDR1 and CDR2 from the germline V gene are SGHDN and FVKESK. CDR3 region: CASSQDSLTSGYTF. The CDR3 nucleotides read TGTGCCAGCAGCCAAGATTCGTTAACGTCGGGCTACACCTTC.

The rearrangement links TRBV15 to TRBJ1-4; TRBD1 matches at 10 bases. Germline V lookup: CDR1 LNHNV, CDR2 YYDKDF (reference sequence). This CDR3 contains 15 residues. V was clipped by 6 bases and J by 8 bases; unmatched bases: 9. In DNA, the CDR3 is TGTGCCACCAGAGAAAGACAGGGGGCTTGGGAAAAACTGTTTTTT. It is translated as CATRERQGAWEKLFF.

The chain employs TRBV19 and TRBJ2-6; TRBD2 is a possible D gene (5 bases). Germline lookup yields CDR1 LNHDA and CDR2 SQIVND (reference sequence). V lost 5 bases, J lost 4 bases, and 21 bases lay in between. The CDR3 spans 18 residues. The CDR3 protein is CASSVSGIWANGANVLTF. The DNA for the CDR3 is TGTGCCAGTAGTGTATCGGGGATTTGGGCGAACGGGGCCAACGTCCTGACTTTC.

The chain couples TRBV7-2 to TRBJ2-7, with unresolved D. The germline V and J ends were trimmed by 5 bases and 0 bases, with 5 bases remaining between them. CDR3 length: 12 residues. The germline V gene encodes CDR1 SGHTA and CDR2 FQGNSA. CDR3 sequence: CASSVHSYEQYF. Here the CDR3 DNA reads TGTGCCAGCAGCGTACACTCCTACGAGCAGTACTTC. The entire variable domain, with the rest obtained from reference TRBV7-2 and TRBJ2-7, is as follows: GAGVSQSPSNKVTEKGKDVELRCDPISGHTALYWYRQSLGQGLEFLIYFQGNSAPDKSGLPSDRFSAERTGGSVSTLTIQRTQQEDSAVYLCASSVHSYEQYFGPGTRLTVT.

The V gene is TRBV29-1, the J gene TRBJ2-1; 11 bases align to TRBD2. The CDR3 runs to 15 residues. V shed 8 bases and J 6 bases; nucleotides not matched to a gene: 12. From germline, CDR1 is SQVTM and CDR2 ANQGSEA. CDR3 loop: CSSLSLAGGGNEQFF. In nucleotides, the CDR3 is TGCAGCTCCCTTTCGCTAGCGGGAGGCGGCAATGAGCAGTTCTTC.

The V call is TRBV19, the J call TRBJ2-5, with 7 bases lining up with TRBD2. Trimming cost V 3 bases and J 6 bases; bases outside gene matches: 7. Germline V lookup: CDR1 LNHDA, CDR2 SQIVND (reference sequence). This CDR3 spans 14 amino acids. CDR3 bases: TGTGCCAGTAGTATTGGCGGGGGAGATCAGACCCAGTACTTC. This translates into CASSIGGGDQTQYF.

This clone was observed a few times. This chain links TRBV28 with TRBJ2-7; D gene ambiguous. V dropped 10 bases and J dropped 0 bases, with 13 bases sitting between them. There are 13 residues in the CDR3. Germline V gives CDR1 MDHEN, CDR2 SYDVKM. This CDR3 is CATRASSSYEQYF. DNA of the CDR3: TGTGCCACCCGGGCTTCCAGCTCCTACGAGCAGTACTTC.

CDR3 in amino acids: CASSVSSTSYEQYF. The CDR3 DNA reads as TGCGCCAGCAGTGTCTCGTCAACGTCCTACGAGCAGTACTTC. The chain couples TRBV5-1 to TRBJ2-7; D unclear. V dropped 5 bases and J dropped 1 base, with 13 bases sitting between them. This CDR3 region has 14 residues. The V gene's germline CDR1 is SGHRS and CDR2 YFSETQ.

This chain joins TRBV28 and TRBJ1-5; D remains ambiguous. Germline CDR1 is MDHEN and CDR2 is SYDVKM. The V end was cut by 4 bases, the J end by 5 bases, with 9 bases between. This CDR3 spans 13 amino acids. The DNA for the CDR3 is TGTGCCAGCAGTTGGGGAGTGGATCAGCCCCAGCATTTT. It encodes CASSWGVDQPQHF.

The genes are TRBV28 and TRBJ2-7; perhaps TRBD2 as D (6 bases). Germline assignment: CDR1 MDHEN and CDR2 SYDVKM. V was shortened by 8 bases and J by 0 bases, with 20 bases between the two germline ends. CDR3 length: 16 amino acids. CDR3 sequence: CASLGGSGVLSYEQYF. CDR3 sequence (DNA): TGTGCCAGCCTCGGAGGTAGCGGAGTACTCTCCTACGAGCAGTACTTC.

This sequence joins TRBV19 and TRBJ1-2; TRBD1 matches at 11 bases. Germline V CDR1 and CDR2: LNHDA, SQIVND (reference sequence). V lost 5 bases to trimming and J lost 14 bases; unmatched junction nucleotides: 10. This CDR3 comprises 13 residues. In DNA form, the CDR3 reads TGTGCCAGTAGTGCCCGGACAGGGGGCGCGGGGACCTTC. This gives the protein CASSARTGGAGTF.

CDR3 sequence reads: CASSLRSSGNTIYF. The CDR3 nucleotides are TGTGCCAGCAGCCTCAGGAGCTCTGGAAACACCATATATTTT. The V and J genes are TRBV5-4 and TRBJ1-3; D remains unclear. Per germline, CDR1 SGHNT and CDR2 YYREEE (reference sequence). The V end was cut by 4 bases, the J end by 0 bases, with 8 bases between. There are 14 residues in the CDR3.

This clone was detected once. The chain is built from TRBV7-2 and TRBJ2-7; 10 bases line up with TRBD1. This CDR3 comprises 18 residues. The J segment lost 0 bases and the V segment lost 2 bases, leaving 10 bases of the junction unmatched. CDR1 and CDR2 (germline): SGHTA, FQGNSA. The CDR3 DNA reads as TGTGCCAGCAGCTTATGGGTGGGGACAGGGGTCAGCTCCTACGAGCAGTACTTC. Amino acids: CASSLWVGTGVSSYEQYF. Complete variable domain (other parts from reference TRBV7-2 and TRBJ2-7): GAGVSQSPSNKVTEKGKDVELRCDPISGHTALYWYRQSLGQGLEFLIYFQGNSAPDKSGLPSDRFSAERTGGSVSTLTIQRTQQEDSAVYLCASSLWVGTGVSSYEQYFGPGTRLTVT.

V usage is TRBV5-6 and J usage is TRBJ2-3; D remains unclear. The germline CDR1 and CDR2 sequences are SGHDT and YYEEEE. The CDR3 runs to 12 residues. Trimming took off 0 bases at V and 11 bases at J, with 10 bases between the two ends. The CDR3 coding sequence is TGTGCCAGCAGCTTGGGGCCGGGTAGGCAGTATTTT. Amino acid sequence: CASSLGPGRQYF.

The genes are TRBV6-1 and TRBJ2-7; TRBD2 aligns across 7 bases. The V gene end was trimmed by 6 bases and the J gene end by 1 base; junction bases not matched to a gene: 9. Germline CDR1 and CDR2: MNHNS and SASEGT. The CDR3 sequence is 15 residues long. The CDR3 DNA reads TGTGCCAGCAGGCGGGAGCCGCTCCCTTCCTACGAGCAGTACTTC. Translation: CASRREPLPSYEQYF.

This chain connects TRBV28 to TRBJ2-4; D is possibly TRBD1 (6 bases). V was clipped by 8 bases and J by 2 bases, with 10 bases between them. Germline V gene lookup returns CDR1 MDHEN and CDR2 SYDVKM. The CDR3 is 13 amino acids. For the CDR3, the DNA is TGTGCCAGCGTACAGGGTACCAAAAACATTCAGTACTTC. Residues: CASVQGTKNIQYF.

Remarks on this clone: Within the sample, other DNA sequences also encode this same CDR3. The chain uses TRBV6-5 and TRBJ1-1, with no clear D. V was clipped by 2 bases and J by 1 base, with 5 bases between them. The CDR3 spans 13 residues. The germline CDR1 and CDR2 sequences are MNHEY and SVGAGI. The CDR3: CASSYAENTEAFF. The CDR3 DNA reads TGTGCCAGCAGTTACGCAGAGAACACTGAAGCTTTCTTT.